A single TCR beta chain is shown here with its context. CDR3 length: 13 amino acids. Trimming at V came to 1 base and at J to 6 bases, leaving 5 bases not matched to a gene. The germline CDR1 and CDR2 sequences are GTSNPN and SVGIG (reference sequence). The sample is drawn from a study of blood T cell repertoires in COVID-19. Produced via immunoSEQ multiplex PCR; TCRdb's table is partial and in-frame only. The sample yields 200,000 to 250,000 clones, about 85% seen once. This receptor was obtained from a woman between 50 and 59 years old with COVID-19, enrolled during active disease. Sequenced material: peripheral blood. This chain joins TRBV30 and TRBJ1-2, with 7 bases matching TRBD1. CDR3 amino acids: CAWSEGGSDGYTF. As DNA, the CDR3 is TGTGCCTGGAGTGAAGGGGGCTCGGATGGCTACACCTTC.